Each of the 19 T cell receptor beta chains below was sequenced from the same sample in a study of long-term antiretroviral therapy in people with HIV. The authors ran the immunoSEQ assay, v3.0, at survey level. Produced via immunoSEQ multiplex PCR; TCRdb's table is partial and in-frame only. The sample carries around 20,000 clones, 75% to 85% recorded once. This sample comprised unsorted PBMCs, obtained at the start of antiretroviral therapy, before treatment. These receptors were taken from a man between 18 and 29 years old with HIV.

The chain couples TRBV7-6 to TRBJ2-7; 8 nucleotides align to TRBD1. Germline V gene lookup returns CDR1 SGHVS and CDR2 FNYEAQ. After removal of 4 bases from V and 2 bases from J, the junction contained 7 bases not matched to a gene. The length of the CDR3 is 15 residues. CDR3 sequence: CASSSWTGFAYEQYF. Here the CDR3 DNA reads TGTGCCAGCAGCTCATGGACAGGGTTTGCCTACGAGCAGTACTTC.

The J gene is TRBJ2-3, the V gene TRBV11-2; no firm D call. The ends were cut back, 6 bases at V and 6 bases at J, with 7 bases in the middle. The CDR3 spans 11 residues. Germline V gives CDR1 SGHAT, CDR2 FQNNGV. CDR3 coding DNA: TGTGCCAGCAGTTCTGGGGATACGCAGTATTTT. Translating gives CASSSGDTQYF.

The chain recombines TRBV19 with TRBJ1-1, with D tentatively TRBD1 (5 bases). The CDR3 has 14 amino acids. V lost 9 bases and J lost 0, with 14 bases in between. Germline lookup yields CDR1 LNHDA and CDR2 SQIVND (reference sequence). The CDR3 region is CASQLTVVNTEAFF. The CDR3 DNA sequence: TGTGCCAGCCAGTTGACAGTTGTGAACACTGAAGCTTTCTTT.

V and J are TRBV6-6 and TRBJ2-2, with D unresolved. Germline V gene lookup returns CDR1 MNHNY and CDR2 SVGAGI (reference sequence). V was trimmed by 6 bases and J by 1 base, leaving 6 bases between them. The CDR3 sequence is 13 residues long. The CDR3: CASSLLNTGELFF. Here the CDR3 DNA reads TGTGCCAGCAGCCTACTGAACACCGGGGAGCTGTTTTTT.

The sample holds one count of this clone. The chain links TRBV7-3 to TRBJ2-5; 8 bases match TRBD2. The CDR3 extends over 18 amino acids. Germline CDR1 is SGHTA and CDR2 is FQGTGA. V lost 0 bases, J lost 2 bases, and 11 bases stayed unmatched. CDR3 nucleotide sequence: TGTGCCAGCAGCTTAACAGGACCCGGGACTAGTTGGCAAGAGACCCAGTACTTC. Its translation is CASSLTGPGTSWQETQYF.

The J gene is TRBJ2-5, the V gene TRBV15, with 8 nucleotides matching TRBD1. Trimming cost V 6 bases and J 6 bases; bases outside gene matches: 9. The length of the CDR3 is 14 residues. Germline assignment: CDR1 LNHNV and CDR2 YYDKDF (reference sequence). In DNA form, the CDR3 reads TGTGCCACCAGTCAGGGGGCGTTCATAAAGACCCAGTACTTC. Protein sequence: CATSQGAFIKTQYF.

This rearrangement joins TRBV27 to TRBJ2-1; D gene unclear. The CDR3 totals 13 residues. With 8 bases removed from V and 1 base from J, the gap between germline ends came to 9 bases. Germline CDR1 MNHEY, CDR2 SMNVEV (reference sequence). The chain's CDR3 is CASRVSSYNEQFF. Here the CDR3 DNA reads TGTGCCAGCCGGGTTTCGTCCTACAATGAGCAGTTCTTC.

The V and J genes are TRBV10-3 and TRBJ2-7, with 9 bases fitting TRBD1. CDR1 is ENHRY, CDR2 SYGVKD, per germline. This CDR3 comprises 15 residues. The V and J ends lost 3 bases and 9 bases, in that order; junction bases with no gene match: 12. CDR3 sequence (DNA): TGTGCCATCAGTGACGGAAGGACAGGGGCACGGGGGCAGTACTTC. It yields the protein CAISDGRTGARGQYF.

The rearrangement uses TRBV6-5 and TRBJ2-3; D is undetermined. The CDR3 has 13 residues. Trimming removed 3 bases from V and 4 bases from J, with 8 bases in between. Germline V CDR1 and CDR2: MNHEY, SVGAGI. The CDR3 protein is CASSYKAADTQYF. The CDR3 DNA follows: TGTGCCAGCAGTTATAAGGCGGCAGATACGCAGTATTTT.

This chain connects TRBV28 to TRBJ2-1; perhaps TRBD2 as D (6 bases). There are 16 residues in the CDR3. Germline V gene sequence: CDR1 MDHEN, CDR2 SYDVKM. V lost 6 bases, J lost 3 bases, and 18 bases lay in between. The CDR3 protein is CASSRGGDLRYNEQFF. In nucleotides, the CDR3 is TGTGCCAGCAGCCGTGGCGGGGATCTACGCTACAATGAGCAGTTCTTC.

This chain joins TRBV2 and TRBJ1-2; perhaps TRBD1 as D (6 bases). The CDR3 runs 14 residues. Per the germline V gene, CDR1 is SNHLY and CDR2 is FYNNEI. V was pared by 5 bases and J by 2 bases, with 12 bases between. The CDR3 DNA follows: TGTGCCAGCAGTAAATCTACAGGGAACTATGGCTACACCTTC. It yields the protein CASSKSTGNYGYTF.

The rearrangement joins TRBV7-2 to TRBJ2-3; the D gene is possibly TRBD2 (5 bases). Trimming took off 5 bases at V and 6 bases at J, with 12 bases between the two ends. The CDR3 is 13 residues long. The germline V gene encodes CDR1 SGHTA and CDR2 FQGNSA. The CDR3 nucleotides read TGTGCCAGCAGCGGCGCGGGTGGGGATACGCAGTATTTT. Its protein product is CASSGAGGDTQYF.

V and J are TRBV2 and TRBJ2-5; D could derive from TRBD1 or TRBD2 (6 bases each). From germline, CDR1 is SNHLY and CDR2 FYNNEI. The CDR3 contains 13 residues. Trimming shortened V by 8 bases and J by 1 base, and 11 bases separated the two germline ends. Here the CDR3 DNA reads TGTGCCAGCGGAGGGGGGCCCCAAGAGACCCAGTACTTC. As protein: CASGGGPQETQYF. The complete variable domain, with remaining parts taken from reference TRBV2 and TRBJ2-5, reads EPEVTQTPSHQVTQMGQEVILRCVPISNHLYFYWYRQILGQKVEFLVSFYNNEISEKSEIFDDQFSVERPDGSNFTLKIRSTKLEDSAMYFCASGGGPQETQYFGPGTRLLVL.

This clone occurred once. The chain carries TRBV7-8 and TRBJ2-7, with D perhaps matching TRBD2 (5 bases). Germline V CDR1 and CDR2: SGHVS, FQNEAQ. V shed 1 base and J shed 4 bases, with 8 bases lying between them. CDR3 size: 13 residues. DNA of the CDR3: TGTGCCAGCAGCTTAGATCGAGGGTACGAGCAGTACTTC. Its translation: CASSLDRGYEQYF.

The chain is built from TRBV27 and TRBJ1-1, with a possible D match to TRBD1 (6 bases). The V end lost 0 bases, the J end lost 5 bases, and 13 bases lay between the germline ends. The CDR3 length is 15 residues. Germline CDR1 MNHEY, CDR2 SMNVEV (reference sequence). The CDR3 DNA is TGTGCCAGCAGTTTATCATCCCAGGGGTGGACTGAAGCTTTCTTT. Translated: CASSLSSQGWTEAFF.

The chain uses TRBV6-5 and TRBJ1-1; possibly TRBD1 for D (6 bases). This CDR3 region has 13 residues. Germline lookup yields CDR1 MNHEY and CDR2 SVGAGI. V dropped 6 bases and J dropped 4 bases, with 12 bases sitting between them. The CDR3 DNA reads TGTGCCAGCAGGTCCTGGGGGCCCACTGAAGCTTTCTTT. Protein product: CASRSWGPTEAFF.

In DNA form, the CDR3 reads TGTGCCAGCAGCTTGGAGGGCCTATACTCCGATACGCAGTATTTT. Protein: CASSLEGLYSDTQYF. The chain is built from TRBV28 and TRBJ2-3; D may be TRBD2 (6 bases). V was cut by 6 bases and J by 6 bases, with 19 bases left in between. Germline V gene lookup returns CDR1 MDHEN and CDR2 SYDVKM. CDR3 length equals 15 residues.

This chain links TRBV2 with TRBJ2-2; 10 bases map to TRBD2. The CDR3 runs to 15 residues. The J segment lost 6 bases and the V segment lost 4 bases, leaving 5 bases of the junction unmatched. Germline CDR1 is SNHLY and CDR2 is FYNNEI. DNA of the CDR3: TGTGCCAGCAGTGGGAGTCTAGCGGGAGCCGGGGAGCTGTTTTTT. Translating gives CASSGSLAGAGELFF.

This clone was picked up a small number of times. J is TRBJ2-1 and V is TRBV7-8; 11 bases align to TRBD2. CDR1 and CDR2 (germline): SGHVS, FQNEAQ. The V segment lost 1 base and the J segment 9 bases; nucleotides outside the gene matches: 8. The CDR3 totals 16 residues. CDR3 in amino acids: CASSLVTSGRGIEQFF. The CDR3 DNA follows: TGTGCCAGCAGCTTAGTAACTAGCGGGAGAGGGATTGAGCAGTTCTTC.